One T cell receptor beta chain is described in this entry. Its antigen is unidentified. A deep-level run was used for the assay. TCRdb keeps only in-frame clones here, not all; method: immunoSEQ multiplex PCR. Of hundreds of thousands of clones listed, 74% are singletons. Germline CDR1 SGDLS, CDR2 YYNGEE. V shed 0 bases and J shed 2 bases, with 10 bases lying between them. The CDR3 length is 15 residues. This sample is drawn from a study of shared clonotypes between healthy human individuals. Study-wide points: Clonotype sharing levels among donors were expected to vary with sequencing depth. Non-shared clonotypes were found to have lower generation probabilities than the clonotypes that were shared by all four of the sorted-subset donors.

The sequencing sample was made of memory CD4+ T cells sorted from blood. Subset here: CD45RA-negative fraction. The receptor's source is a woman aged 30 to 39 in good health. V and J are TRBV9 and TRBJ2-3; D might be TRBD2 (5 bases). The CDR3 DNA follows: TGTGCCAGCAGCGTAGCGGTTGACTACACAGATACGCAGTATTTT. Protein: CASSVAVDYTDTQYF. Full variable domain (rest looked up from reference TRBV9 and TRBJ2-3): DSGVTQTPKHLITATGQRVTLRCSPRSGDLSVYWYQQSLDQGLQFLIQYYNGEERAKGNILERFSAQQFPDLHSELNLSSLELGDSALYFCASSVAVDYTDTQYFGPGTRLTVL.